This TCR beta chain derives from a study of T-cell memory formation after mild COVID-19. At the level of the study: Across donors, TCR clusters were largely donor specific.

Notes on this clonotype: What it binds is unknown.

Whole-study results and caveats: Some responding clones appeared in pre-infection memory, suggesting cross-reactive memory joined. Day 15 to 85 contractors were CD4/CD8 balanced; later expanders leaned CD4+.

The CDR3 contains 15 residues. Per the germline V gene, CDR1 is SGHTA and CDR2 is FQGNSA. Trimming removed 5 bases from V and 2 bases from J, with 15 bases in between. From the 5' RACE reads, TCRdb called clonotypes with MiXCR, one entry per CDR3 protein. The repertoire includes about 240,000 distinct CDR3 sequences, 8% to 10% of them detected once, and 20% to 25% sits in the top ten. Sequencing was done on a sample of PBMCs or a T cell subset sorted from them (not recorded which). The clonotype was recovered from a man aged 18 to 30 who had mild COVID-19 (a few samples of this study predate the infection). Cell type and time point are not known. V is TRBV7-2 and J is TRBJ1-1; no firm D call. In DNA, the CDR3 is TGTGCCAGCAGCGTCACGGGAACCCTCAACACTGAAGCTTTCTTT. Translated: CASSVTGTLNTEAFF.